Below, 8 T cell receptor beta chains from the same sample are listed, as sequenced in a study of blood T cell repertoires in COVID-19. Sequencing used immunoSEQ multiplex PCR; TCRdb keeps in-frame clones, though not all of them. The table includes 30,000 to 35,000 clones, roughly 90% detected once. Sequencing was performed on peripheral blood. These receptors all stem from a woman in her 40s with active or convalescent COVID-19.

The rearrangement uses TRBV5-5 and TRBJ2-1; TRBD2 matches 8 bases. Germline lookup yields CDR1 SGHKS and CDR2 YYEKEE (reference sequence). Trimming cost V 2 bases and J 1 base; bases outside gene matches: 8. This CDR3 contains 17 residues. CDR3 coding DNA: TGTGCCAGCAGCTTAACTCGGGGGGGAATTTCCTACAATGAGCAGTTCTTC. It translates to CASSLTRGGISYNEQFF.

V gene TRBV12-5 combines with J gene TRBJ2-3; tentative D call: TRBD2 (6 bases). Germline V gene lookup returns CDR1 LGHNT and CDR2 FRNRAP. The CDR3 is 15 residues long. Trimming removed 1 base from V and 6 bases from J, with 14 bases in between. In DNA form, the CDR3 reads TGTGCTAGTGGTTTGGGGGACTCGTTCTTTGATACGCAGTATTTT. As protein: CASGLGDSFFDTQYF.

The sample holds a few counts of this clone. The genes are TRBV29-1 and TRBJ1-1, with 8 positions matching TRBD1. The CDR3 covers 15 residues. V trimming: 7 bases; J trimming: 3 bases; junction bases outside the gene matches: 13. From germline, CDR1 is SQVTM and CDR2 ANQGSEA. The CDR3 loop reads CSGTNQGAGDTEAFF. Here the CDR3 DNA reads TGCAGCGGGACGAACCAGGGGGCAGGGGACACTGAAGCTTTCTTT.

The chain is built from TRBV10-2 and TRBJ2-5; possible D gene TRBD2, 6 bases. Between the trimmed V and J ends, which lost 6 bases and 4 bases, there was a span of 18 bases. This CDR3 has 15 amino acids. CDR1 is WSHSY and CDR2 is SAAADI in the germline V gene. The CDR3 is CASSNTVLGGETQYF. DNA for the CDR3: TGCGCCAGCAGCAACACAGTTCTGGGGGGAGAGACCCAGTACTTC.

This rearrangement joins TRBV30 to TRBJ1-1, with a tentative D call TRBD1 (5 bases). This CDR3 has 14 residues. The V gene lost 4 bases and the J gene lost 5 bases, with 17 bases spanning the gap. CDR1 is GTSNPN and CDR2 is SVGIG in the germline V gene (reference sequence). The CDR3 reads CAWNLGAGRTEAFF. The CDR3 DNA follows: TGTGCCTGGAATCTAGGGGCAGGGAGGACTGAAGCTTTCTTT.

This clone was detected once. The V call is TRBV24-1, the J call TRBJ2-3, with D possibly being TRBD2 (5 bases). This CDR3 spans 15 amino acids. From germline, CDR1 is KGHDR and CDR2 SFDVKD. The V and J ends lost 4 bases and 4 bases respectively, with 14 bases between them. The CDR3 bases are TGTGCCACCAGTGACCGAACCCCCGGGGCAGATACGCAGTATTTT. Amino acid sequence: CATSDRTPGADTQYF.

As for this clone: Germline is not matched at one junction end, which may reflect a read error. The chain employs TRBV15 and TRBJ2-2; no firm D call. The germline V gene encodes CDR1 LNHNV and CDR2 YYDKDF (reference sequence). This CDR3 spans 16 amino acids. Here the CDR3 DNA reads TGTGCCATCAGCAGCCTGGGCGAAACCCGCACCGGGGAGCTGTTTTTT. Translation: CAISSLGETRTGELFF.

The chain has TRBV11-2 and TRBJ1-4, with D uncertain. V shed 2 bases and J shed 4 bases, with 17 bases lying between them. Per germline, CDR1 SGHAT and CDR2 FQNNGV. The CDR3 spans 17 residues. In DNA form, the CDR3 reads TGTGCCAGCAGCTTAACTCGGGGAGAGGACTATAATGAAAAACTGTTTTTT. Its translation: CASSLTRGEDYNEKLFF.